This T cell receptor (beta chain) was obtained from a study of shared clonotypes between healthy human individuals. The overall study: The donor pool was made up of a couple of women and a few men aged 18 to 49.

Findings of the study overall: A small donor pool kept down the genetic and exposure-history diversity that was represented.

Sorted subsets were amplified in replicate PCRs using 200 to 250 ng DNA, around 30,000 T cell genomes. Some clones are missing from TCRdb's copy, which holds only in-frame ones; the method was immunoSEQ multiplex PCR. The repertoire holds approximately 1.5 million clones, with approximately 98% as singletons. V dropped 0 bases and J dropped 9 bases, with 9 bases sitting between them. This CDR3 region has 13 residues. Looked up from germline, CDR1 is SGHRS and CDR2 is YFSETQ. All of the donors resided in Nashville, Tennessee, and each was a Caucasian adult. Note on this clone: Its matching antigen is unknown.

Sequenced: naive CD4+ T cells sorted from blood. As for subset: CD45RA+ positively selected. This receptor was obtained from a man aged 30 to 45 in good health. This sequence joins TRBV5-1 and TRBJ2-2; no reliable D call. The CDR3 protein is CASSLVVRRELFF. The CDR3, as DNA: TGCGCCAGCAGCTTGGTAGTGCGCAGGGAGCTGTTTTTT.